This T cell receptor (beta chain) was captured by sequencing in a study of yellow fever vaccine responses in identical twins. Points from the study as a whole: Vaccine T cell responses of twins reportedly seemed partly convergent and partly personalized.

In germline, CDR1 is LGHDT, CDR2 YNNKEL (reference sequence). V was trimmed by 0 bases and J by 0 bases, leaving 2 bases between them. CDR3 length: 13 residues. On this clonotype: The antigen remains unidentified.

One entry per CDR3 protein results from TCRdb running MiXCR on the RT-PCR reads. The sample carries 3,000 to 3,500 distinct CDR3 sequences, roughly 88% recorded once. The chain carries TRBV3-1 and TRBJ1-2; D not resolved. The sequence came from a woman younger than 30 who received the yellow fever vaccine. The sequences come from T cells from blood (PBMCs), unsorted or a sorted subset (not recorded which), collected before or after yellow fever vaccination (not recorded which). The CDR3 spells CASSQESNYGYTF. The CDR3 DNA reads as TGTGCCAGCAGCCAAGAGTCTAACTATGGCTACACCTTC.